What follows describes a single T cell receptor (beta chain). Its antigen is undetermined. Per germline, CDR1 KGHSH and CDR2 LQKENI. The V and J ends lost 0 bases and 8 bases respectively, with 12 bases between them. This CDR3 is built from 14 residues. Deep-level settings were used for running the assay. TCRdb's table, derived via immunoSEQ multiplex PCR, lists solely in-frame clones and lacks some. The sample lists more than 1,200,000 clones, around 98.5% seen once, with about 0.35% in the top ten. This sample was included in a study of shared clonotypes between healthy human individuals. All donors were Caucasian adults living in Nashville, Tennessee. Study observations and caveats: Specimens sampled were limited to blood, with tissue repertoires likely differing. The study generally estimated greater richness for naive than memory subsets.

The sample taken for sequencing was naive CD4+ T cells sorted from blood. Noted subset: CD45RA+ positively selected. The origin of this receptor is a man aged 30-40 years in good health. This chain links TRBV18 with TRBJ2-3, with D tentatively TRBD1 or TRBD2 (5 bases each). CDR3 region: CASSPPGERTTQYF. Written as DNA, the CDR3 is TGTGCCAGCTCACCACCGGGGGAGCGGACTACGCAGTATTTT. Drawing the rest from reference TRBV18 and TRBJ2-3, the complete variable domain is NAGVMQNPRHLVRRRGQEARLRCSPMKGHSHVYWYRQLPEEGLKFMVYLQKENIIDESGMPKERFSAEFPKEGPSILRIQQVVRGDSAAYFCASSPPGERTTQYFGPGTRLTVL.